The 7 T cell receptor beta chains below come from one sample, sequenced in a study of T cell changes during pregnancy in multiple sclerosis. Some clones are missing from TCRdb's copy, which holds only in-frame ones; the method was immunoSEQ multiplex PCR. The data contain approximately 90,000 clones, roughly nine tenths of them singletons. The specimen was peripheral blood, collected in the first trimester of pregnancy. The receptor set was obtained from a female donor with multiple sclerosis, enrolled in a pregnancy study.

The V gene is TRBV7-8, the J gene TRBJ2-5; a weak D match, TRBD2 (6 bases). The CDR3 runs to 15 residues. Germline V gene data show CDR1 as SGHVS and CDR2 as FQNEAQ. V was shortened by 1 base and J by 7 bases, with 16 bases between the two germline ends. The CDR3 nucleotides are TGTGCCAGCAGCTTAGGCAGGGCGGGACCAGGGACCCAGTACTTC. It yields the protein CASSLGRAGPGTQYF.

V gene TRBV29-1 combines with J gene TRBJ2-3; D is unclear. Germline CDR1 and CDR2: SQVTM and ANQGSEA. Trimming removed 5 bases from V and 3 bases from J, with 9 bases in between. This CDR3 is built from 12 residues. As DNA, the CDR3 is TGCAGCGTTACGAGCGAGACAGATACGCAGTATTTT. Translation gives CSVTSETDTQYF.

This clone was detected once. The chain combines TRBV9 with TRBJ2-3, with a weak D call TRBD1 (8 bases). The CDR3 totals 20 residues. V lost 3 bases to trimming and J lost 0 bases, with 26 bases between them. CDR1 SGDLS and CDR2 YYNGEE come from the germline V gene. The CDR3 here is CASSEAPTGGGLLSTDTQYF. The DNA for the CDR3 is TGTGCCAGCAGCGAGGCCCCAACAGGGGGGGGCCTCCTTAGCACAGATACGCAGTATTTT. Using reference TRBV9 and TRBJ2-3 for the parts outside the CDR3, the full variable domain is DSGVTQTPKHLITATGQRVTLRCSPRSGDLSVYWYQQSLDQGLQFLIQYYNGEERAKGNILERFSAQQFPDLHSELNLSSLELGDSALYFCASSEAPTGGGLLSTDTQYFGPGTRLTVL.

J is TRBJ2-1 and V is TRBV7-3, with 7 bases fitting TRBD1. The CDR3 has 15 amino acids. Looked up from germline, CDR1 is SGHTA and CDR2 is FQGTGA. Trimming cost V 4 bases and J 4 bases; bases outside gene matches: 7. The CDR3 here is CASSSRDRVYNEQFF. In DNA form, the CDR3 reads TGTGCCAGCAGCTCCCGGGACAGAGTATACAATGAGCAGTTCTTC.

This clone has just one count. The rearrangement uses TRBV9 and TRBJ2-2, with TRBD1 identical over 11 bases. CDR3 size: 15 residues. Germline CDR1 is SGDLS and CDR2 is YYNGEE. The V gene end was trimmed by 9 bases and the J gene end by 5 bases; junction bases not matched to a gene: 9. The CDR3 protein is CATSQGTGGTGELFF. The DNA of the CDR3 is TGTGCCACCTCCCAGGGGACAGGGGGTACCGGGGAGCTGTTTTTT.

This clone was found once. This chain connects TRBV7-8 to TRBJ1-6, with D tentatively TRBD1 (5 bases). The CDR3 is 16 amino acids. Germline CDR1 is SGHVS and CDR2 is FQNEAQ. V gave up 4 bases and J gave up 10 bases, with 20 bases separating them. CDR3 protein: CASSSAIRGRESPLHF. DNA of the CDR3: TGTGCCAGCAGCTCAGCTATTAGGGGAAGGGAATCACCCCTCCACTTT. Together with reference TRBV7-8 and TRBJ1-6, the CDR3 gives the full variable domain: GAGVSQSPRYKVAKRGQDVALRCDPISGHVSLFWYQQALGQGPEFLTYFQNEAQLDKSGLPSDRFFAERPEGSVSTLKIQRTQQEDSAVYLCASSSAIRGRESPLHFGNGTRLTVT.

The chain recombines TRBV30 with TRBJ1-3; a weak D match, TRBD1 (5 bases). This CDR3 comprises 13 residues. Germline CDR1 reads GTSNPN; CDR2 reads SVGIG (reference sequence). Trimming left V 4 bases short and J 1 base short, with 8 bases between. The CDR3 DNA sequence: TGTGCCTGGATTCCAGGGTCTGGAAACACCATATATTTT. Translating gives CAWIPGSGNTIYF. Supplemented by reference TRBV30 and TRBJ1-3, the full variable domain reads SQTIHQWPATLVQPVGSPLSLECTVEGTSNPNLYWYRQAAGRGLQLLFYSVGIGQISSEVPQNLSASRPQDRQFILSSKKLLLSDSGFYLCAWIPGSGNTIYFGEGSWLTVV.